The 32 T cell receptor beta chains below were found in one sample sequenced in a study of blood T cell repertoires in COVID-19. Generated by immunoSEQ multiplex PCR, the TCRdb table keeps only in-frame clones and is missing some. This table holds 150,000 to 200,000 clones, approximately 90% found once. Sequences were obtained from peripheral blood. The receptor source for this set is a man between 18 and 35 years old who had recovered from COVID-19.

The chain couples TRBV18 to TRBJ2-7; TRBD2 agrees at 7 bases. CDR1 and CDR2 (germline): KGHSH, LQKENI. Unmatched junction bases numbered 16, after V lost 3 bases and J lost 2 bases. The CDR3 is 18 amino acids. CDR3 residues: CASSPTAGVYRRTYEQYF. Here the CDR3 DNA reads TGTGCCAGCTCACCCACGGCGGGAGTATATAGGAGGACCTACGAGCAGTACTTC.

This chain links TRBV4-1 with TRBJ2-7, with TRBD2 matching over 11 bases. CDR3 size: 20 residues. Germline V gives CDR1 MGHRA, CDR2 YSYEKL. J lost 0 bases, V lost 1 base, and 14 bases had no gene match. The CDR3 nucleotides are TGCGCCAGCAGCCAAGCGCTTGCCCTAGCGGGGGGTCTTTCCTCCTACGAGCAGTACTTC. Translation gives CASSQALALAGGLSSYEQYF.

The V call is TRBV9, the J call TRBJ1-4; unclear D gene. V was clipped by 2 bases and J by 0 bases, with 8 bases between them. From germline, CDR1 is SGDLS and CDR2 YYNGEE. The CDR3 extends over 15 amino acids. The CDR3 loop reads CASSVDPTTNEKLFF. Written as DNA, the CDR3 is TGTGCCAGCAGCGTTGATCCTACAACTAATGAAAAACTGTTTTTT.

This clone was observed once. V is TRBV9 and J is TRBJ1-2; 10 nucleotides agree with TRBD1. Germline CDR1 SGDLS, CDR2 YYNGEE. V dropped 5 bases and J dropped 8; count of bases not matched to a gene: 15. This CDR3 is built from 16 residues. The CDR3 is CASRLGTGVSLGGYTF. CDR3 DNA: TGTGCCAGCAGGCTTGGGACAGGGGTCTCTTTGGGCGGCTACACCTTC.

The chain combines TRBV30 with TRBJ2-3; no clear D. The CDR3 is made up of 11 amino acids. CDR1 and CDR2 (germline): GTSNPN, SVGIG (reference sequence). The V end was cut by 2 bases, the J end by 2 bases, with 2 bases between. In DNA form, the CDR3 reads TGTGCCTGGAGTCTCACAGATACGCAGTATTTT. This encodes CAWSLTDTQYF. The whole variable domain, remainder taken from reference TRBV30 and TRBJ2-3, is SQTIHQWPATLVQPVGSPLSLECTVEGTSNPNLYWYRQAAGRGLQLLFYSVGIGQISSEVPQNLSASRPQDRQFILSSKKLLLSDSGFYLCAWSLTDTQYFGPGTRLTVL.

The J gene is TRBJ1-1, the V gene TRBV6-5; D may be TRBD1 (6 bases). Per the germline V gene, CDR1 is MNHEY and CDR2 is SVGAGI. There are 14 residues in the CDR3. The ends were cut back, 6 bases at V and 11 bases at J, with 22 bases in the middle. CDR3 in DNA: TGTGCCAGCAGCCCCGGCGGGAGAAAGGGGGACGCTTTCTTT. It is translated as CASSPGGRKGDAFF.

This CDR3 is CAWNHGETQYF. The DNA of the CDR3 is TGTGCCTGGAACCACGGAGAGACCCAGTACTTC. This chain connects TRBV30 to TRBJ2-5; D is uncertain. Between the trimmed V and J ends, which lost 4 bases and 4 bases, there was a span of 7 bases. This CDR3 has 11 amino acids. Germline V gene sequence: CDR1 GTSNPN, CDR2 SVGIG (reference sequence).

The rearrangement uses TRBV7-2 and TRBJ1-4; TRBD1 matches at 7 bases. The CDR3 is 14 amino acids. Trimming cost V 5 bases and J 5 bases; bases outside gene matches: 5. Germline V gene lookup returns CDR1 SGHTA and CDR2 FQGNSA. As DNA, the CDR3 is TGTGCCAGCAGCCCGGACAGGTCGAATGAAAAACTGTTTTTT. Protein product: CASSPDRSNEKLFF.

The CDR3 bases are TGTGCCACCAGCGGATCCGGGACAGGGGGCGCCGGGGAGCTGTTTTTT. This translates into CATSGSGTGGAGELFF. The genes are TRBV15 and TRBJ2-2; the match to TRBD1 covers 12 bases. Looked up from germline, CDR1 is LNHNV and CDR2 is YYDKDF (reference sequence). The CDR3 is made up of 16 amino acids. V shed 5 bases and J 6 bases; nucleotides not matched to a gene: 7.

The CDR3 DNA reads as TGTGCCAGCAGCCGCGGGACTAGCGGGCCTCACTACGAGCAGTACTTC. Amino acids: CASSRGTSGPHYEQYF. The gene calls are TRBV7-9 and TRBJ2-7; 12 bases align to TRBD2. Looked up from germline, CDR1 is SEHNR and CDR2 is FQNEAQ (reference sequence). Unmatched junction bases numbered 8, after V lost 5 bases and J lost 3 bases. This CDR3 has 16 residues.

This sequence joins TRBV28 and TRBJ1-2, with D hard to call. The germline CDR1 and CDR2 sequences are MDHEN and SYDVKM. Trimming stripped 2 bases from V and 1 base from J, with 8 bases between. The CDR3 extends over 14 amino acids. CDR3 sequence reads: CASSLALINYGYTF. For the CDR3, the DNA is TGTGCCAGCAGTTTAGCACTGATTAACTATGGCTACACCTTC.

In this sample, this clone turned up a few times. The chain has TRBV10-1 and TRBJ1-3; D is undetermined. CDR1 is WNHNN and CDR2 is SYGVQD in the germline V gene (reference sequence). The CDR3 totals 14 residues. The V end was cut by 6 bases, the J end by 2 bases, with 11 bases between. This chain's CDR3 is CASSPSSAGNTIYF. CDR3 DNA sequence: TGCGCCAGCAGCCCCAGTTCAGCTGGAAACACCATATATTTT.

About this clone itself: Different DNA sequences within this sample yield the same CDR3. Here the CDR3 DNA reads TGTGCCAGCAGCATGACTAGTTACAATGAGCAGTTCTTC. Translated: CASSMTSYNEQFF. The chain uses TRBV28 and TRBJ2-1; the D gene is possibly TRBD2 (6 bases). Germline loops: CDR1 MDHEN, CDR2 SYDVKM. Trimming pared 6 bases from V and 4 bases from J, leaving 10 bases between. The length of the CDR3 is 13 residues.

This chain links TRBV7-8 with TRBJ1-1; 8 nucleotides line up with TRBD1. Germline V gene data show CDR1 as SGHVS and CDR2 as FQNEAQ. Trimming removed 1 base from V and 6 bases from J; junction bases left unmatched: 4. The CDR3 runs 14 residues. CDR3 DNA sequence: TGTGCCAGCAGCTTAGACAGGGGGGGGCCTGAAGCTTTCTTT. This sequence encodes CASSLDRGGPEAFF.

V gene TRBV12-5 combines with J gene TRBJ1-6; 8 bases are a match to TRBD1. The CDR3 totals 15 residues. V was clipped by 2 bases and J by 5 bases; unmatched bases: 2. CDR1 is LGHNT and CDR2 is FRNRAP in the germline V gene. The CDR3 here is CASGLRDRHNSPLHF. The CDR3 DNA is TGTGCTAGTGGTTTGAGGGACAGGCATAATTCACCCCTCCACTTT.

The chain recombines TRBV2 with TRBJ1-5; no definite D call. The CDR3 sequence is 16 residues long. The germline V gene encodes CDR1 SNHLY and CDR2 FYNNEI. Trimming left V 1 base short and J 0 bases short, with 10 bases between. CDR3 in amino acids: CASSEGRAYSNQPQHF. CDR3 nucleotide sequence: TGTGCCAGCAGTGAAGGGAGGGCATATAGCAATCAGCCCCAGCATTTT. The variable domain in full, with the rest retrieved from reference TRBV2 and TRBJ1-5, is EPEVTQTPSHQVTQMGQEVILRCVPISNHLYFYWYRQILGQKVEFLVSFYNNEISEKSEIFDDQFSVERPDGSNFTLKIRSTKLEDSAMYFCASSEGRAYSNQPQHFGDGTRLSIL.

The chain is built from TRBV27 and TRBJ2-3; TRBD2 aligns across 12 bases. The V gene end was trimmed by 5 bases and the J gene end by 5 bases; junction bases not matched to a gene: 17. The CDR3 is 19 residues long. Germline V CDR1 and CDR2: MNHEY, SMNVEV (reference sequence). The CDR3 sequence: CASSPQVTSGRRFGDTQYF. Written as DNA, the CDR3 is TGTGCCAGCAGTCCCCAAGTGACTAGCGGGAGAAGGTTTGGAGATACGCAGTATTTT.

The CDR3 reads CASSYFLPGLAGNQETQYF. CDR3 in DNA: TGTGCCAGCAGTTACTTTTTACCGGGACTAGCGGGAAATCAAGAGACCCAGTACTTC. This chain connects TRBV6-2 or TRBV6-3 to TRBJ2-5; 13 nucleotides match TRBD2. CDR1 and CDR2 (germline): MNHEY, SVGEGT. With 1 base clipped from V and 2 bases from J, the junction kept 10 bases outside the gene matches. The CDR3 spans 19 residues.

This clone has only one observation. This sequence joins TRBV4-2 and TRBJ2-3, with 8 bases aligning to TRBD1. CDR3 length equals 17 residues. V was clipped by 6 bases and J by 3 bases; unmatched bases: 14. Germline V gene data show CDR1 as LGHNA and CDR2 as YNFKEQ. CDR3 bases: TGTGCCAGCAGGCCACACCTTGGACAGGGACCGACAGATACGCAGTATTTT. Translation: CASRPHLGQGPTDTQYF.

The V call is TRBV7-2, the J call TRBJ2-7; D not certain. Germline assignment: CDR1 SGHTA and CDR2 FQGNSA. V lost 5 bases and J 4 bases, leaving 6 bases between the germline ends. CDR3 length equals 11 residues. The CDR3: CASSEAYEQYF. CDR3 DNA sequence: TGTGCCAGCAGCGAAGCTTACGAGCAGTACTTC.

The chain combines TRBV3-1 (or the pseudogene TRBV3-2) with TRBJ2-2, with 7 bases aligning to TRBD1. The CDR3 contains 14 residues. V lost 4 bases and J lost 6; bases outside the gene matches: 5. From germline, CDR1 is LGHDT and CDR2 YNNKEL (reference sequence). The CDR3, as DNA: TGTGCCAGCAGCCCTTGGGACAGTCCCGGGGAGCTGTTTTTT. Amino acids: CASSPWDSPGELFF.

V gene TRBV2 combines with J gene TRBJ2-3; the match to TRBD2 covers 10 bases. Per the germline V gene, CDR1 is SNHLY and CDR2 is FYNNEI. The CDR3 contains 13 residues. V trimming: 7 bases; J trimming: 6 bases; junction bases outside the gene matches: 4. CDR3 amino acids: CASILAGADTQYF. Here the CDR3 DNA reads TGTGCCAGCATTCTAGCGGGGGCGGATACGCAGTATTTT.

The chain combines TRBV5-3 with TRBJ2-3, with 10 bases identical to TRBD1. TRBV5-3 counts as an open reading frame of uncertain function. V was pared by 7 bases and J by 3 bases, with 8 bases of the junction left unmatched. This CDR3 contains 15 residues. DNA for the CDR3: TGTGCCAGAGCCTCCGGGACAGGGGAGACAGATACGCAGTATTTT. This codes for CARASGTGETDTQYF.

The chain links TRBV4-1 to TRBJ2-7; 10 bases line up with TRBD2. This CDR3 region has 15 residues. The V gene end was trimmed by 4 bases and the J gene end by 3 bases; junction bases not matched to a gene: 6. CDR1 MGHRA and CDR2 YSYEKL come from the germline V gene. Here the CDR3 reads CASSPQASGSYEQYF. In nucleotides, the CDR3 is TGCGCCAGCAGCCCGCAGGCTAGCGGGAGCTACGAGCAGTACTTC.

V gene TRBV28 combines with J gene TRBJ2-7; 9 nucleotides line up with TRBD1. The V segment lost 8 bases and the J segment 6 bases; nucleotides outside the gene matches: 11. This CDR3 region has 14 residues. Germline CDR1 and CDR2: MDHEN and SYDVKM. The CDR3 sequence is CASGTGTGSREQYF. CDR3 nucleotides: TGTGCCAGCGGCACCGGGACAGGGTCCCGCGAGCAGTACTTC. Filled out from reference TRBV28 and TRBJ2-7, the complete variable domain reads DVKVTQSSRYLVKRTGEKVFLECVQDMDHENMFWYRQDPGLGLRLIYFSYDVKMKEKGDIPEGYSVSREKKERFSLILESASTNQTSMYLCASGTGTGSREQYFGPGTRLTVT.

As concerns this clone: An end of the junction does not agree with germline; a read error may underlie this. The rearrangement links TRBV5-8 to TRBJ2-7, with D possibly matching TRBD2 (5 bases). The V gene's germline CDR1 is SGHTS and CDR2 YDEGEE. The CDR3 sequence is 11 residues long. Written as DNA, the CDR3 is TGTGCCAGCAGCTTGCTACTAGATGGAATGTTC. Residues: CASSLLLDGMF.

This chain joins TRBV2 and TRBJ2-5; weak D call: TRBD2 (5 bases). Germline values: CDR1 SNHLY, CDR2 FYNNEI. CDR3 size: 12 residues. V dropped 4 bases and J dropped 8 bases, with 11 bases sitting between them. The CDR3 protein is CASSVRSGTQYF. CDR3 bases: TGTGCCAGCAGTGTTAGGAGCGGCACCCAGTACTTC.

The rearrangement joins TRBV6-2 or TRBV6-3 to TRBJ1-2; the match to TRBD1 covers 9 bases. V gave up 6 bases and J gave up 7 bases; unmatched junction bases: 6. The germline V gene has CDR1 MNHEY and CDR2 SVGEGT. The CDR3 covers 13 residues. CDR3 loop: CASSRTGAGGYTF. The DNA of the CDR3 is TGTGCCAGCAGCCGGACAGGGGCCGGTGGCTACACCTTC.

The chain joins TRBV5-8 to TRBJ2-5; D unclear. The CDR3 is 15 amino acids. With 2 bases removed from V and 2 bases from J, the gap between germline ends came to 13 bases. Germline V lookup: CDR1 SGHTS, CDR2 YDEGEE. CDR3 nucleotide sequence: TGTGCCAGCAGCTTTTCGCGGTTCGGGCAAGAGACCCAGTACTTC. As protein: CASSFSRFGQETQYF. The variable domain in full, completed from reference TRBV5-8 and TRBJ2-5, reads EAGVTQSPTHLIKTRGQQATLRCSPISGHTSVYWYQQALGLGLQFLLWYDEGEERNRGNFPPRFSGRQFPNYSSELNVNALELEDSALYLCASSFSRFGQETQYFGPGTRLLVL.

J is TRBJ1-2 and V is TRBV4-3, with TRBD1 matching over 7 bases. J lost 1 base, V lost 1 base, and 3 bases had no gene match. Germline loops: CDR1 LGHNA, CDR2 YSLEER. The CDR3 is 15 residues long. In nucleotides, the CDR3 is TGCGCCAGCAGCCAAGGAGGGGACAGTAACTATGGCTACACCTTC. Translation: CASSQGGDSNYGYTF.

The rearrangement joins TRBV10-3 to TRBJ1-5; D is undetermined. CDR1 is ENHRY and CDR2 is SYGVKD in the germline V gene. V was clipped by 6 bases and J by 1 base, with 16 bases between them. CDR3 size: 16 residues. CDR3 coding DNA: TGTGCCATCAGCGCCGCCCCGGTGTCGAGCAATCAGCCCCAGCATTTT. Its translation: CAISAAPVSSNQPQHF.

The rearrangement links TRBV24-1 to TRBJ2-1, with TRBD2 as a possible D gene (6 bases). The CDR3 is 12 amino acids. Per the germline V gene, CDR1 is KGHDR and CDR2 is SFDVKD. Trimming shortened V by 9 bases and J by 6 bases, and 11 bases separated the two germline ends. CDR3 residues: CATGGFRNEQFF. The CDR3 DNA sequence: TGTGCCACCGGGGGGTTCCGCAATGAGCAGTTCTTC.